This T cell receptor beta chain was found in a study of T cells in Graves' hyperthyroidism and ophthalmopathy. TCR beta CDR3 sequences were amplified from RNA transcripts. The TCR CDR3 first-round RT-PCR relied on the HTBI primer set. TCRdb fed the multiplex PCR reads into MiXCR, producing one record per CDR3 protein. Here the sample spans some 530,000 distinct CDR3 sequences, 20% to 25% being singletons. Germline trimming cut 6 bases from V and 0 bases from J; bases unmatched to any gene: 15. Germline lookup yields CDR1 MNHNS and CDR2 SASEGT. CDR3 size: 18 residues. Material for sequencing was blood. This receptor was identified in a woman in her 70s with Graves' ophthalmopathy. This chain joins TRBV6-1 and TRBJ2-3; 7 nucleotides agree with TRBD2. The DNA for the CDR3 is TGTGCCAGCAGACGAGACGGGGGGTGGAGTCCTAGCACAGATACGCAGTATTTT. Residues: CASRRDGGWSPSTDTQYF.